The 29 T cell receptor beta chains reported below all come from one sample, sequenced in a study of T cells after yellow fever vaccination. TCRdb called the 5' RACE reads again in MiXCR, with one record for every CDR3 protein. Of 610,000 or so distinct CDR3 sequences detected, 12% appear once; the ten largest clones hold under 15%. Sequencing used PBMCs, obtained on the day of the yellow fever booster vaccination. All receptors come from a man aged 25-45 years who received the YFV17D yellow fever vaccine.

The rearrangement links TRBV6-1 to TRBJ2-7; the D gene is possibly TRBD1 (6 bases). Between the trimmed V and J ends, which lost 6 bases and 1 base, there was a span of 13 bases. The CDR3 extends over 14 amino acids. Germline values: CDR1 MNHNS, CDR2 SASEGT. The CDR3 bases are TGTGCCAGCAGCGCGACAGGAAATTCCTACGAGCAGTACTTC. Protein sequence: CASSATGNSYEQYF.

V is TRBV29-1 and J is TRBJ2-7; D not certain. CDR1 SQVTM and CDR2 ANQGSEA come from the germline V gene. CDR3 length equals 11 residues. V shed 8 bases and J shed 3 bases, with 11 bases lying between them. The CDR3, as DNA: TGCAGCTTCTCTGGGCTCTACGAGCAGTACTTC. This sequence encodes CSFSGLYEQYF.

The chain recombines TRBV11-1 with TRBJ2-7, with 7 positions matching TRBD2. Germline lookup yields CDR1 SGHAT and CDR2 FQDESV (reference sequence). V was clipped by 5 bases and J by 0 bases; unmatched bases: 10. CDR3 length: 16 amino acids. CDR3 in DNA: TGTGCCAGCAGCGAGCTAGCGGTTTTTACCTCCTACGAGCAGTACTTC. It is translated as CASSELAVFTSYEQYF.

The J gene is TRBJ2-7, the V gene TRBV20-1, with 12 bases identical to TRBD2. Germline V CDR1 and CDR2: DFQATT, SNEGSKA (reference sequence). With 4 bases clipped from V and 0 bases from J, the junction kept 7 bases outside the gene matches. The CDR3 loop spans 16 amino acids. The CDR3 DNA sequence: TGCAGTGCTATTTCGACTAGCGGGAGCCGCTCCTACGAGCAGTACTTC. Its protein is CSAISTSGSRSYEQYF.

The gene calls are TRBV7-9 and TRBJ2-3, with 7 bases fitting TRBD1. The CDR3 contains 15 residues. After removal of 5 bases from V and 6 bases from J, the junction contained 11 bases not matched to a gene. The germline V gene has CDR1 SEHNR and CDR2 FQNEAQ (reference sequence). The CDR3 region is CASSTPTGPLDTQYF. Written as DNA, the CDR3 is TGTGCCAGCAGCACTCCGACAGGGCCCCTCGATACGCAGTATTTT.

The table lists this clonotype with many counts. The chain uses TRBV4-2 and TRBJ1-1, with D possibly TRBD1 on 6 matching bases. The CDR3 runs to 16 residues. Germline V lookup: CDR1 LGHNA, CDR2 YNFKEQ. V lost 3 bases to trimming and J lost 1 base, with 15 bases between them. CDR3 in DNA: TGTGCCAGCAGCCACGCCCCGGGACAAGGGAACACTGAAGCTTTCTTT. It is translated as CASSHAPGQGNTEAFF.

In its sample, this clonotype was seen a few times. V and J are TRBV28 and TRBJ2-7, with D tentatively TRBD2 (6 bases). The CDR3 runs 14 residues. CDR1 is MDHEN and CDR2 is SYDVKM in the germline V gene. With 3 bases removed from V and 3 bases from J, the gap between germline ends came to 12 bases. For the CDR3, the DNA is TGTGCCAGCAGTTTTGGGGGGAGTCTCTACGAGCAGTACTTC. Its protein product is CASSFGGSLYEQYF.

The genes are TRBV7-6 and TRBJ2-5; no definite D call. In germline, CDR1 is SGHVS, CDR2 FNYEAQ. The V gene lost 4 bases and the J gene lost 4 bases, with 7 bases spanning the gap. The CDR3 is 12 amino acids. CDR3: CASSWTAETQYF. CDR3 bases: TGTGCCAGCAGCTGGACCGCAGAGACCCAGTACTTC. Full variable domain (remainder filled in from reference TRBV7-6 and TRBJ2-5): GAGVSQSPRYKVTKRGQDVALRCDPISGHVSLYWYRQALGQGPEFLTYFNYEAQQDKSGLPNDRFSAERPEGSISTLTIQRTEQRDSAMYRCASSWTAETQYFGPGTRLLVL.

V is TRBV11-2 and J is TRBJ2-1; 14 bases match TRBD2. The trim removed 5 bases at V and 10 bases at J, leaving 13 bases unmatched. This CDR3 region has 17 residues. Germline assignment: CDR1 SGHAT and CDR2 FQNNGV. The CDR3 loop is CASSLVPTSGRAWEQFF. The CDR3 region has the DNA TGTGCCAGCAGCCTAGTCCCGACTAGCGGGAGGGCCTGGGAGCAGTTCTTC. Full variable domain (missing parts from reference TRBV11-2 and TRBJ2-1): EAGVAQSPRYKIIEKRQSVAFWCNPISGHATLYWYQQILGQGPKLLIQFQNNGVVDDSQLPKDRFSAERLKGVDSTLKIQPAKLEDSAVYLCASSLVPTSGRAWEQFFGPGTRLTVL.

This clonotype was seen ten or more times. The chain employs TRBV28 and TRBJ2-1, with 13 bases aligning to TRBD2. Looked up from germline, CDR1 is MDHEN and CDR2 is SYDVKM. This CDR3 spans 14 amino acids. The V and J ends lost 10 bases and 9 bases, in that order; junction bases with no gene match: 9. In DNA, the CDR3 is TGTGCCATCACCCCCGGGACTAGCGGGATTGAGCAGTTCTTC. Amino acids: CAITPGTSGIEQFF.

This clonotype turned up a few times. In DNA form, the CDR3 reads TGTGCCAGCAGCCAAGATTTGGAAGGCAATCAGCCCCAGCATTTT. Encoded protein: CASSQDLEGNQPQHF. The chain employs TRBV3-1 and TRBJ1-5; D uncertain. Germline V gene lookup returns CDR1 LGHDT and CDR2 YNNKEL (reference sequence). V was shortened by 0 bases and J by 2 bases, with 8 bases between the two germline ends. The CDR3 covers 15 residues.

The CDR3 loop is CASSRRTSQGAGELFF. The CDR3, as DNA: TGTGCCAGCAGCCGAAGGACGTCCCAGGGGGCCGGGGAGCTGTTTTTT. This chain links TRBV5-4 with TRBJ2-2; 7 positions agree with TRBD1. Per the germline V gene, CDR1 is SGHNT and CDR2 is YYREEE (reference sequence). J was trimmed by 6 bases and V by 4 bases; bases with no gene match: 12. The CDR3 sequence is 16 residues long.

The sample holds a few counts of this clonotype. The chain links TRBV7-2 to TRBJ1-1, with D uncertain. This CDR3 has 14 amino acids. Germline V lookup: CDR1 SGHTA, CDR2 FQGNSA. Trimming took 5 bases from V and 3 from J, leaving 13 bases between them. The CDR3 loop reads CASSPYIFDTEAFF. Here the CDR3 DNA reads TGTGCCAGCAGCCCCTATATTTTCGACACTGAAGCTTTCTTT.

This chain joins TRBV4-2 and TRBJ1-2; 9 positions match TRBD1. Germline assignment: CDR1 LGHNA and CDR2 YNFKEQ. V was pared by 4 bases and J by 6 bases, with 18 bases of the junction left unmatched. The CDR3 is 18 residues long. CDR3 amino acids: CASSRKPPGDRDLNGYTF. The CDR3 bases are TGTGCCAGCAGCCGCAAACCCCCCGGGGACAGGGACCTAAATGGCTACACCTTC.

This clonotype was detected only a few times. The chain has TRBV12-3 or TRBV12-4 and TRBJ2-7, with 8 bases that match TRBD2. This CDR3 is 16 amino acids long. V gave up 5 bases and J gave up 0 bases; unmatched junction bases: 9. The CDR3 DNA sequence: TGTGCCAGCAGTCCCCTATCTAGCGGGCCCTCCTACGAGCAGTACTTC. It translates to CASSPLSSGPSYEQYF.

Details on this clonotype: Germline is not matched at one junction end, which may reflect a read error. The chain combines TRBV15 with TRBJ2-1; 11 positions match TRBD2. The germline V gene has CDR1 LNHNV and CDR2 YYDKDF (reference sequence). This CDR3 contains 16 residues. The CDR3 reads CPTSRGGLAGYNEQFF. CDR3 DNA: TGTCCCACCAGCAGAGGCGGACTAGCGGGTTACAATGAGCAGTTCTTC.

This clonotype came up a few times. The CDR3 DNA reads TGTGCCAGCAGTTACGGGGGTTACAATGAGCAGTTCTTC. Protein product: CASSYGGYNEQFF. This chain uses TRBV6-2 or TRBV6-3 with TRBJ2-1; perhaps D is TRBD1 or TRBD2 (5 bases each). CDR3 size: 13 residues. Germline CDR1 MNHEY, CDR2 SVGEGT. With 2 bases removed from V and 4 bases from J, the gap between germline ends came to 6 bases.

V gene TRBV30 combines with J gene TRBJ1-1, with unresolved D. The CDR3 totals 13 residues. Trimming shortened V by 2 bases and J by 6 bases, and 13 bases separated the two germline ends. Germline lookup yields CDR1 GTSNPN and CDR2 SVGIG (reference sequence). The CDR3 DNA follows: TGTGCCTGGAGTACGGGGAGGTGGGCTGAAGCTTTCTTT. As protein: CAWSTGRWAEAFF. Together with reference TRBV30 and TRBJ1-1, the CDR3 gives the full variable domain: SQTIHQWPATLVQPVGSPLSLECTVEGTSNPNLYWYRQAAGRGLQLLFYSVGIGQISSEVPQNLSASRPQDRQFILSSKKLLLSDSGFYLCAWSTGRWAEAFFGQGTRLTVV.

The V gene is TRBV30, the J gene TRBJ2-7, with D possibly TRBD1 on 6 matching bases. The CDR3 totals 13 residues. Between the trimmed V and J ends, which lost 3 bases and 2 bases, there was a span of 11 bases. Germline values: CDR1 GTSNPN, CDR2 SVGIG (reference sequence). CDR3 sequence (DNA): TGTGCCTGGAGAAGGGACACCACCTACGAGCAGTACTTC. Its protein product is CAWRRDTTYEQYF.

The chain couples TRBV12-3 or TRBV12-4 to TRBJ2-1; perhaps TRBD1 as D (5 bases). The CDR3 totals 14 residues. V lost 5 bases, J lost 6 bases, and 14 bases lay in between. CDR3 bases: TGTGCCAGCAGTAAAATGGCTAGGGGCAATGAGCAGTTCTTC. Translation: CASSKMARGNEQFF.

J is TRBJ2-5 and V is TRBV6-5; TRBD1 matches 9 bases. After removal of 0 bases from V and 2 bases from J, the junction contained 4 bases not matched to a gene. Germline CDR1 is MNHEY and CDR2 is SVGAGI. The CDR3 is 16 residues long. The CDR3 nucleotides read TGTGCCAGCAGTTACTCGGTGGGGACAGGGCAAGAGACCCAGTACTTC. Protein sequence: CASSYSVGTGQETQYF.

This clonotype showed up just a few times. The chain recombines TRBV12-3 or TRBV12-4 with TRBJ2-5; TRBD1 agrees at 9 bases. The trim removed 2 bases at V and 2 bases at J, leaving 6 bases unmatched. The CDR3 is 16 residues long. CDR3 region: CASSLTDRGVQETQYF. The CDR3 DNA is TGTGCCAGCAGTTTAACCGACAGGGGGGTACAAGAGACCCAGTACTTC.

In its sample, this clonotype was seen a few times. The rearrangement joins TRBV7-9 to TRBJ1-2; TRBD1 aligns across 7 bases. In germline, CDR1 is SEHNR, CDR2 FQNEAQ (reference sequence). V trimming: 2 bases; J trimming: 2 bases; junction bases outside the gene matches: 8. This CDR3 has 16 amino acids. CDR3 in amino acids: CASSLSRDSVNYGYTF. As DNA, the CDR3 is TGTGCCAGCAGCTTATCCCGGGACAGTGTAAACTATGGCTACACCTTC.

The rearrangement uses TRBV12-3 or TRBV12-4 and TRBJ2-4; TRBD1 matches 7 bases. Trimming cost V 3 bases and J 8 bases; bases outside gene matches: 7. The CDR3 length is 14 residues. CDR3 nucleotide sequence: TGTGCCAGCAGTTTTTACAGGGGACGAGACATTCAGTACTTC. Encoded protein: CASSFYRGRDIQYF.

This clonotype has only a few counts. The CDR3 region is CASSPTGILSGNTIYF. CDR3 sequence (DNA): TGTGCCAGCAGTCCAACCGGGATACTCTCTGGAAACACCATATATTTT. The V and J genes are TRBV7-6 and TRBJ1-3; no reliable D call. This CDR3 spans 16 amino acids. Trimming left V 6 bases short and J 0 bases short, with 15 bases between. From germline, CDR1 is SGHVS and CDR2 FNYEAQ. The variable domain in full, completed from reference TRBV7-6 and TRBJ1-3, reads GAGVSQSPRYKVTKRGQDVALRCDPISGHVSLYWYRQALGQGPEFLTYFNYEAQQDKSGLPNDRFSAERPEGSISTLTIQRTEQRDSAMYRCASSPTGILSGNTIYFGEGSWLTVV.

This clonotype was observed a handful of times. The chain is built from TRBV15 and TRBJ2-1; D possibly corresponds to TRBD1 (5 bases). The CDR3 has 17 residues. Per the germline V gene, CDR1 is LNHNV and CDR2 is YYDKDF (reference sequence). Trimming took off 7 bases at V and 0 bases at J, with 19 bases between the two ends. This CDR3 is CATKQVLRSSSYNEQFF. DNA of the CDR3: TGTGCCACCAAACAGGTCCTGCGGTCAAGCTCCTACAATGAGCAGTTCTTC. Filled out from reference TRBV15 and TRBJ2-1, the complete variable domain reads DAMVIQNPRYQVTQFGKPVTLSCSQTLNHNVMYWYQQKSSQAPKLLFHYYDKDFNNEADTPDNFQSRRPNTSFCFLDIRSPGLGDTAMYLCATKQVLRSSSYNEQFFGPGTRLTVL.

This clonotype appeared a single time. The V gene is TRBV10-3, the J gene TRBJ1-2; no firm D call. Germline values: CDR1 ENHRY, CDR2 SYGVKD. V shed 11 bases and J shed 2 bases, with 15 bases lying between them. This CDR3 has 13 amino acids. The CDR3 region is CAPRPSSNYGYTF. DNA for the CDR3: TGTGCCCCACGTCCTTCCAGCAACTATGGCTACACCTTC.

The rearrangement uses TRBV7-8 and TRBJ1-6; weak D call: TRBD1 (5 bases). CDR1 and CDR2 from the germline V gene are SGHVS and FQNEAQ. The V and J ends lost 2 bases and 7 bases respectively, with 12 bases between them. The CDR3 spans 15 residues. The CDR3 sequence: CASSLLGAGNSPLHF. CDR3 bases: TGTGCCAGCAGCTTATTAGGGGCGGGGAATTCACCCCTCCACTTT.

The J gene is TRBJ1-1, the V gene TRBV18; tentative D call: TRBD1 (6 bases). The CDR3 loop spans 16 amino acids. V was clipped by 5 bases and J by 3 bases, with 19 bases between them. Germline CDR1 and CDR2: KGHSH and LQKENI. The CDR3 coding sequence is TGTGCCAGCTCAGACCGGCCGGGGGGGCGAGACACTGAAGCTTTCTTT. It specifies CASSDRPGGRDTEAFF.